The sequence of this T cell receptor (beta chain) was determined in a study of type 1 regulatory T cells. Study background: This in vitro CD4 product, T-allo10, is enriched for Tr1 cells and alloantigen-specific.

Study outcomes and limitations: Compared with non-Tr1 cells, Tr1 cells showed a narrower TCR repertoire.

This clonotype occurred a few times. The antigen is unknown. MiXCR was run by TCRdb on the reads, yielding one entry per CDR3 protein. The sample records about 67,000 distinct CDR3 sequences, nearly 50% being singletons. Germline assignment: CDR1 LNHDA and CDR2 SQIVND (reference sequence). The CDR3 totals 13 residues. The J segment lost 5 bases and the V segment lost 6 bases, leaving 5 bases of the junction unmatched. The chain carries TRBV19 and TRBJ2-5; 8 nucleotides agree with TRBD1. Sequencing was carried out using cultured non-Tr1 T cells, either the whole culture or a sorted T cell fraction (not recorded which). The clonotype originates from a human donor in good health. In DNA form, the CDR3 reads TGTGCCAGTAGCCCCAGGGGGCTGGAGACCCAGTACTTC. This sequence encodes CASSPRGLETQYF. Combining the CDR3 with reference TRBV19 and TRBJ2-5 gives the whole variable domain DGGITQSPKYLFRKEGQNVTLSCEQNLNHDAMYWYRQDPGQGLRLIYYSQIVNDFQKGDIAEGYSVSREKKESFPLTVTSAQKNPTAFYLCASSPRGLETQYFGPGTRLLVL.